One and the same sample provided the 19 T cell receptor beta chains below, sequenced in a study of regulatory T cells in long-lasting Graves disease. Through Arm-PCR of CDR3 regions and iRepertoire HTBI primers, TCR beta libraries were built. TCRdb reprocessed the multiplex PCR reads via MiXCR and lists one record per CDR3 protein. Here the sample spans 240,000 or so distinct CDR3 sequences, 20% to 25% being singletons. The time point is: newly diagnosed GD, antithyroid drugs for less than 3 months. Following extraction of RNA from PBMCs, that RNA was used to make the TCR library. The material was peripheral blood mononuclear cells (PBMCs), obtained at new diagnosis, from a patient treated with antithyroid drugs. These receptors originate from a female donor with Graves disease.

There are many counts of this clonotype. The chain has TRBV11-2 and TRBJ1-4, with 9 bases identical to TRBD1. Per the germline V gene, CDR1 is SGHAT and CDR2 is FQNNGV. The CDR3 has 14 amino acids. Germline trimming cut 6 bases from V and 8 bases from J; bases unmatched to any gene: 7. The CDR3 coding sequence is TGTGCCAGCAGGACCGGGACAGGGCTGGAAAAACTGTTTTTT. Its translation: CASRTGTGLEKLFF.

This clonotype was detected many times. The chain is built from TRBV29-1 and TRBJ2-1; D is ambiguous. The CDR3 is 13 amino acids. Looked up from germline, CDR1 is SQVTM and CDR2 is ANQGSEA. V lost 5 bases and J lost 0, with 8 bases in between. Written as DNA, the CDR3 is TGCAGCGTTCTTAACAGCTCCTACAATGAGCAGTTCTTC. It yields the protein CSVLNSSYNEQFF.

This clonotype was recorded at least ten times. The chain is built from TRBV11-2 and TRBJ2-1; 15 nucleotides line up with TRBD2. Germline V CDR1 and CDR2: SGHAT, FQNNGV. The CDR3 extends over 19 amino acids. J gave up 0 bases and V 5 bases, and 8 bases lay outside the gene matches. The CDR3 reads CASSPMGLAGGRSYNEQFF. CDR3 coding DNA: TGTGCCAGCAGCCCGATGGGACTAGCGGGGGGCCGCTCCTACAATGAGCAGTTCTTC.

This chain uses TRBV9 with TRBJ1-2; weak D call: TRBD1 (6 bases). The CDR3 extends over 16 amino acids. With 0 bases removed from V and 4 bases from J, the gap between germline ends came to 16 bases. The V gene's germline CDR1 is SGDLS and CDR2 YYNGEE. The CDR3: CASSVGTAGEGYGYTF. The CDR3, as DNA: TGTGCCAGCAGCGTAGGTACTGCAGGGGAGGGCTATGGCTACACCTTC.

Worth noting for this clonotype: A read error may be the cause here, since a much bigger clone is one base away. The gene calls are TRBV28 and TRBJ1-4, with unresolved D. The CDR3 is 12 amino acids. Deletions cut 11 bases from V and 6 bases from J, with 13 bases between. CDR1 and CDR2 (germline): MDHEN, SYDVKM. The CDR3 reads CAGTLGDEKLFF. The CDR3 DNA reads as TGTGCCGGTACCCTCGGCGATGAAAAACTGTTTTTT.

This clonotype was seen at least ten times. V gene TRBV28 combines with J gene TRBJ1-6, with a possible D match to TRBD1 (6 bases). This CDR3 has 14 residues. V lost 4 bases, J lost 10 bases, and 14 bases lay in between. The germline CDR1 and CDR2 sequences are MDHEN and SYDVKM. This CDR3 is CASSSGQRESPLHF. DNA for the CDR3: TGTGCCAGCAGTTCAGGACAGCGCGAATCACCCCTCCACTTT.

This clonotype was counted at least ten times. This chain's CDR3 is CASSPSTSGGIDTQYF. The CDR3 DNA reads as TGTGCCAGCAGTCCGTCGACTAGCGGGGGGATAGATACGCAGTATTTT. The chain joins TRBV28 to TRBJ2-3; TRBD2 matches 13 bases. V dropped 5 bases and J dropped 5; count of bases not matched to a gene: 7. From germline, CDR1 is MDHEN and CDR2 SYDVKM. The CDR3 consists of 16 residues.

The gene calls are TRBV9 and TRBJ2-2; the D gene is possibly TRBD1 (6 bases). This CDR3 region has 17 residues. Trimming shortened V by 2 bases and J by 0 bases, and 14 bases separated the two germline ends. Germline V gene sequence: CDR1 SGDLS, CDR2 YYNGEE. DNA for the CDR3: TGTGCCAGCAGCGTTCAGGACAGTTTTTCGAACACCGGGGAGCTGTTTTTT. Amino acid sequence: CASSVQDSFSNTGELFF.

This sequence joins TRBV19 and TRBJ2-2; D is uncertain. The CDR3 has 14 residues. V lost 3 bases and J 5 bases, leaving 10 bases between the germline ends. Germline loops: CDR1 LNHDA, CDR2 SQIVND (reference sequence). CDR3 in amino acids: CASSMRLQTGELFF. In DNA form, the CDR3 reads TGTGCCAGTAGTATGCGGTTACAGACCGGGGAGCTGTTTTTT.

This clonotype was seen ten or more times. The CDR3 region is CASSVAPGPNNEQFF. The DNA of the CDR3 is TGTGCCAGCAGCGTAGCTCCGGGCCCGAACAATGAGCAGTTCTTC. The chain recombines TRBV9 with TRBJ2-1; D is uncertain. V was pared by 0 bases and J by 5 bases, with 12 bases between. The length of the CDR3 is 15 residues. Germline CDR1 reads SGDLS; CDR2 reads YYNGEE.

This clonotype was counted at least ten times. The chain recombines TRBV28 with TRBJ1-1; the match to TRBD1 covers 8 bases. V dropped 1 base and J dropped 3; count of bases not matched to a gene: 7. The length of the CDR3 is 16 residues. The germline CDR1 and CDR2 sequences are MDHEN and SYDVKM. The CDR3 nucleotides are TGTGCCAGCAGTTTATTGTCAACAGGGGGGGACACTGAAGCTTTCTTT. Its protein product is CASSLLSTGGDTEAFF.

This clonotype was counted at least ten times. V usage is TRBV12-3 or TRBV12-4 and J usage is TRBJ2-4, with TRBD1 as a possible D gene (5 bases). Trimming cost V 8 bases and J 5 bases, with 16 bases left between them. The CDR3 is 14 amino acids. The CDR3 region has the DNA TGTGCCAGCGAATCTCAGGGTGAGGAAAACATTCAGTACTTC. Protein sequence: CASESQGEENIQYF.

This clonotype has at least ten counts. This chain joins TRBV7-9 and TRBJ2-1; 11 nucleotides align to TRBD2. CDR3 size: 14 residues. Germline CDR1 is SEHNR and CDR2 is FQNEAQ (reference sequence). Trimming cost V 6 bases and J 7 bases; bases outside gene matches: 5. For the CDR3, the DNA is TGTGCCAGCAGAACTAGCGGGAGCAGGAATGAGCAGTTCTTC. Protein product: CASRTSGSRNEQFF.

This clonotype occurred many times. J is TRBJ1-5 and V is TRBV10-2, with 7 positions matching TRBD1. This CDR3 contains 15 residues. The V segment lost 2 bases and the J segment 4 bases; nucleotides outside the gene matches: 5. CDR1 WSHSY and CDR2 SAAADI come from the germline V gene. DNA of the CDR3: TGCGCCAGCAGTGAGGGGGGACAGCGAAATCAGCCCCAGCATTTT. This translates into CASSEGGQRNQPQHF.

This clonotype was recorded at least ten times. V gene TRBV28 combines with J gene TRBJ1-2, with 7 bases aligning to TRBD1. Germline lookup yields CDR1 MDHEN and CDR2 SYDVKM. The CDR3 is 15 residues long. The V and J ends lost 4 bases and 4 bases, in that order; junction bases with no gene match: 9. CDR3 sequence reads: CASSSPGQRPYGYTF. CDR3 in DNA: TGTGCCAGCAGTTCCCCGGGACAGCGACCCTATGGCTACACCTTC.

This clonotype was seen ten or more times. The J gene is TRBJ1-1, the V gene TRBV10-3; D remains ambiguous. The CDR3 spans 15 residues. V lost 0 bases and J lost 1, with 9 bases in between. Per germline, CDR1 ENHRY and CDR2 SYGVKD. The CDR3 protein is CAISESRLENTEAFF. The CDR3 coding sequence is TGTGCCATCAGTGAGTCCCGACTCGAGAACACTGAAGCTTTCTTT.

On this clonotype: A far larger clone differs by one base, so this is likely a read error. The chain links TRBV11-3 to TRBJ2-2; a weak D match, TRBD2 (5 bases). Germline V gene sequence: CDR1 SGHNT, CDR2 YENEEA. CDR3 size: 13 residues. In DNA form, the CDR3 reads TGTGCCAGCTCGGACGGGAACACCGGGGAGCTGCTTTTT. Translation: CASSDGNTGELLF.

This clonotype has a count of ten or more. CDR3 DNA sequence: TGTGCCAGCAGCCCCCTGAATAGCGGGGGCCTTTGGTACCAAGAGACCCAGTACTTC. It encodes CASSPLNSGGLWYQETQYF. The chain recombines TRBV7-2 with TRBJ2-5; 9 nucleotides agree with TRBD2. The ends lost 5 bases at V and 0 bases at J; junction bases unmatched: 16. Germline-derived CDR1 and CDR2 are SGHTA and FQGNSA. The CDR3 contains 19 residues. The full variable domain, completed using reference TRBV7-2 and TRBJ2-5, is GAGVSQSPSNKVTEKGKDVELRCDPISGHTALYWYRQSLGQGLEFLIYFQGNSAPDKSGLPSDRFSAERTGGSVSTLTIQRTQQEDSAVYLCASSPLNSGGLWYQETQYFGPGTRLLVL.

Details on this clonotype: A much larger clone differs from this one at a single base, so this may be a read error. This chain uses TRBV10-3 with TRBJ1-4; 7 bases align to TRBD1. This CDR3 comprises 15 residues. V was clipped by 5 bases and J by 1 base; unmatched bases: 4. CDR1 is ENHRY, CDR2 SYGVKD, per germline. CDR3 residues: CAISLSGGTNEKLFF. CDR3 coding DNA: TGTGCCATCAGTTTATCAGGGGGAACTAATGAAAAACTGTTTTTT.